This is a list of T cell receptor beta chains from one sample in a study of spatial heterogeneity in lung cancer. TCRdb re-derived calls from the 5' RACE reads in MiXCR, one entry per CDR3 protein. The table lists tens of thousands of distinct CDR3 sequences, around 7% of them singletons, with 13% to 15% in the top ten. The sample was PBMCs, taken at surgery. These receptors all come from a male donor with early-stage non-small cell lung cancer. The CDR3 runs from the conserved cysteine through the conserved F or W. D genes are given only for firm matches. Part of the rows lack a size; the others show once, few, many or a class for expanded clones.

j_call v_call d_call clone_size cdr3_aa cdr3_nt
TRBJ2-3 TRBV5-1 . few CASSLGLDTDTQYF TGCGCCAGCAGCTTGGGACTAGACACAGATACGCAGTATTTT
TRBJ2-5 TRBV5-5 TRBD1 few CASSYGTGPETQYF TGTGCCAGCAGTTACGGGACAGGGCCAGAGACCCAGTACTTC
TRBJ1-5 TRBV20-1 . few CSARAGALNQPQHF TGCAGTGCTAGGGCAGGGGCCCTCAATCAGCCCCAGCATTTT
TRBJ1-2 TRBV15 TRBD1 many CATSRGQGTSDGYTF TGTGCCACCAGCAGGGGACAGGGGACGTCTGACGGCTACACCTTC
TRBJ2-3 TRBV20-1 TRBD2 few CSASPVYQRERDTDTQYF TGCAGTGCTAGCCCAGTCTATCAGCGGGAGCGGGACACAGATACGCAGTATTTT
TRBJ1-1 TRBV15 . few CATSRWLSGRRNTEAFF TGTGCCACCAGCAGATGGTTATCAGGGAGACGAAACACTGAAGCTTTCTTT
TRBJ2-1 TRBV19 . few CASSITGGSEQFF TGTGCCAGTAGTATAACTGGCGGAAGTGAGCAGTTCTTC
TRBJ1-1 TRBV12-5 TRBD1 many CASGFKTGGARTEAFF TGTGCTAGTGGTTTCAAGACAGGGGGCGCGAGAACTGAAGCTTTCTTT
TRBJ2-7 TRBV29-1 TRBD1 many CSVQGLHYEQYF TGCAGCGTACAGGGGCTACACTACGAGCAGTACTTC
TRBJ2-5 TRBV18 . . CASSPVRSQETQYF TGTGCCAGCTCACCAGTCAGAAGCCAAGAGACCCAGTACTTC
TRBJ1-1 TRBV30 . many CAWSVNSRTEAFF TGTGCCTGGAGTGTCAACAGCCGCACTGAAGCTTTCTTT
TRBJ1-4 TRBV2 TRBD1 many CASSGGFATGELFF TGTGCCAGCAGTGGGGGATTCGCTACAGGGGAACTGTTTTTT
TRBJ1-3 TRBV28 . medium-sized CASRDTISGNTIYF TGTGCCAGCCGAGACACCATCTCTGGAAACACCATATATTTT
TRBJ2-7 TRBV20-1 TRBD2 many CSARLAGEIVQYF TGCAGTGCTAGACTAGCGGGAGAGATTGTGCAGTACTTC
TRBJ2-5 TRBV6-2/TRBV6-3 . many CASRTSLLYQETQYF TGTGCCAGCAGAACTTCACTCTTGTACCAAGAGACCCAGTACTTC
TRBJ2-1 TRBV28 TRBD1 medium-sized CASSLFSQGYNEQFF TGTGCCAGCAGTTTATTCTCACAGGGGTACAATGAGCAGTTCTTC
TRBJ2-1 TRBV5-1 TRBD1 few CASSDAGTGVNEQFF TGCGCCAGCAGCGACGCCGGGACAGGGGTCAATGAGCAGTTCTTC
TRBJ2-3 TRBV20-1 . few CSARSSDTQYF TGCAGTGCTAGGAGTTCAGATACGCAGTATTTT
TRBJ1-5 TRBV9 . . CASSITANQPQHF TGTGCCAGCAGTATCACGGCCAATCAGCCCCAGCATTTT
TRBJ1-2 TRBV2 . many CASIAATQIRGYTF TGTGCCAGCATCGCTGCTACACAGATTAGGGGCTACACCTTC
TRBJ2-3 TRBV5-1 TRBD1 many CASRIQGAPSDTQYF TGCGCCAGCCGAATACAGGGGGCGCCCTCAGATACGCAGTATTTT
TRBJ2-7 TRBV20-1 . many CSARGSGAEQYF TGCAGTGCTAGAGGCTCCGGGGCCGAGCAGTACTTC
TRBJ2-2 TRBV5-1 TRBD2 many CASSLSGSKTGELFF TGCGCCAGCAGCTTGAGCGGGAGTAAAACCGGGGAGCTGTTTTTT
TRBJ1-1 TRBV2 . many CASSEVVVSEAFF TGTGCCAGCAGTGAAGTAGTTGTGTCAGAAGCTTTCTTT
TRBJ2-3 TRBV12-3/TRBV12-4 . few CASGGVTGKDTQYF TGTGCCAGCGGGGGAGTAACAGGGAAAGATACGCAGTATTTT
TRBJ2-5 TRBV11-2 . many CASQYLVGIKETQYF TGTGCCAGCCAATACCTAGTGGGAATTAAAGAGACCCAGTACTTC
TRBJ1-1 TRBV6-1 . many CASSVTASNTEAFF TGTGCCAGCAGTGTGACAGCTTCGAACACTGAAGCTTTCTTT
TRBJ1-1 TRBV28 TRBD1 many CASSSGTGAYLGAFF TGTGCCAGCAGTTCTGGGACAGGGGCATATTTAGGAGCTTTCTTT
TRBJ2-3 TRBV20-1 . few CSAPQQGGRTDTQYF TGCAGTGCGCCTCAACAGGGTGGGAGGACAGATACGCAGTATTTT
TRBJ2-3 TRBV6-4 . . CASSDGGSTDTQYF TGTGCCAGCAGTGACGGGGGGAGCACAGATACGCAGTATTTT
TRBJ2-1 TRBV4-2 . . CASSQDQVEQFF TGTGCCAGCAGCCAAGATCAGGTCGAGCAGTTCTTC
TRBJ1-4 TRBV27 . few CASSFWRGNEKLFF TGTGCCAGCAGTTTTTGGAGGGGGAATGAAAAACTGTTTTTT
TRBJ2-7 TRBV7-2 TRBD1 . CASSSTGGGEQYF TGTGCCAGCAGCTCAACAGGGGGCGGCGAGCAGTACTTC
TRBJ1-4 TRBV4-2 . few CASTGGATNEKLFF TGTGCCAGCACCGGAGGCGCAACTAATGAAAAACTGTTTTTT
TRBJ2-2 TRBV18 TRBD1 few CASSRGQGATGELFF TGTGCCAGCTCACGAGGACAGGGGGCTACCGGGGAGCTGTTTTTT
TRBJ2-1 TRBV12-5 . many CASLQRNNNEQFF TGTGCTAGTCTCCAGCGGAACAACAATGAGCAGTTCTTC
TRBJ2-3 TRBV18 . few CASSPGTDTQYF TGTGCCAGCTCACCGGGCACAGATACGCAGTATTTT
TRBJ2-5 TRBV28 . few CAAGHQETQYF TGTGCCGCGGGCCACCAAGAGACCCAGTACTTC
TRBJ1-1 TRBV7-6 TRBD1 many CASSSGQGSNTEAFF TGTGCCAGCAGCTCTGGACAGGGATCGAACACTGAAGCTTTCTTT
TRBJ1-1 TRBV10-1 . few CASSEGSKAFF TGCGCCAGCAGTGAGGGGAGTAAAGCTTTCTTT
TRBJ1-2 TRBV27 TRBD1 many CASRRSGLTGEDNGYTF TGTGCCAGCAGGCGGTCCGGCCTGACAGGGGAGGATAATGGCTACACCTTC
TRBJ1-2 TRBV28 . . CASSYLRTRDDGYTF TGTGCCAGCAGCTATCTTCGGACAAGGGATGATGGCTACACCTTC
TRBJ2-3 TRBV5-1 TRBD2 many CASSSGGADKGTQYF TGCGCCAGCAGCTCGGGGGGGGCCGATAAAGGTACGCAGTATTTT
TRBJ2-7 TRBV5-1 TRBD1 few CASSLALTGTGYEQYF TGCGCCAGCAGCTTGGCCCTTACCGGGACAGGGTACGAGCAGTACTTC
TRBJ1-2 TRBV18 TRBD1 many CASSPEKGGAYGYTF TGTGCCAGCTCACCAGAGAAAGGGGGCGCGTATGGCTACACCTTC
TRBJ2-3 TRBV7-2 TRBD2 . CASSFGLAGDTQYF TGTGCCAGCAGCTTCGGACTAGCCGGGGATACGCAGTATTTT
TRBJ2-7 TRBV7-1 TRBD2 few CASSSGGKGTYEQYF TGTGCCAGCAGCTCGGGGGGGAAGGGTACCTACGAGCAGTACTTC
TRBJ2-6 TRBV5-1 . . CASRMDKSSGANVLTF TGCGCCAGCAGGATGGACAAATCCTCTGGGGCCAACGTCCTGACTTTC
TRBJ1-2 TRBV28 . many CAASVGVTNYGYTF TGTGCCGCCAGCGTAGGAGTTACGAACTATGGCTACACCTTC
TRBJ2-3 TRBV5-1 . many CASSFNPRQETQYF TGCGCCAGCAGCTTTAACCCCAGGCAGGAGACGCAGTATTTT
TRBJ1-2 TRBV27 . many CASRDNLAYGYTF TGTGCCAGCAGAGACAACTTAGCTTATGGCTACACCTTC
TRBJ2-7 TRBV3-1 TRBD1 few CASSSAGTGVDEQYF TGTGCCAGCAGCAGTGCCGGGACAGGGGTTGATGAGCAGTACTTC
TRBJ1-4 TRBV28 . . CAISSYEKLFF TGTGCTATCAGCAGCTATGAAAAACTGTTTTTT
TRBJ2-1 TRBV27 . . CASSSGIFKGQFF TGTGCCAGCAGTTCCGGGATTTTCAAAGGGCAGTTCTTC